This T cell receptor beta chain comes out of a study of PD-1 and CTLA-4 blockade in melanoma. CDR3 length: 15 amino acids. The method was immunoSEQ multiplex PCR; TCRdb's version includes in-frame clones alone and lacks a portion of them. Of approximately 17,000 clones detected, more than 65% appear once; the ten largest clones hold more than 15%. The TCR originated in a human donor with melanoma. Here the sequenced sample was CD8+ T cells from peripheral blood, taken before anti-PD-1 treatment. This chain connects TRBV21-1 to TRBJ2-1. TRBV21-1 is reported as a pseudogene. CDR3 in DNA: TGTGCCAGCAGCAAAGGCAAGGATATGGACAATGAGCAGTTCTTC. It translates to CASSKGKDMDNEQFF.